These T cell receptor beta chains were read from a single sample in a study of blood T cell repertoires in COVID-19. TCRdb keeps only in-frame clones here, not all; method: immunoSEQ multiplex PCR. The sample holds under 300,000 clones, roughly 90% seen once. The sequencing input was peripheral blood. The receptors were sampled from a woman aged 25 to 45 with COVID-19, enrolled during active disease. Each CDR3 is given with its conserved first and last residue. D genes are given only for firm matches. Size is stated for part of the rows, as once, few or many counts, or as a class when the clone is expanded.

few	TRBJ1-2	-	TRBV6-6	TGTGCCAGCAGTTCCCCCATGGAGGGAACTAACTATGGCTACACCTTC	CASSSPMEGTNYGYTF
-	TRBJ2-2	TRBD2	TRBV4-2	TGTGCCAGCAGCCAAGATGGGAGCGGGGGGAAGGGGGAGCTGTTTTTT	CASSQDGSGGKGELFF
-	TRBJ2-3	TRBD2	TRBV24-1	TGTGCCACCAGTGATCCCGGGACTAGCGGGGGGACAGATACGCAGTATTTT	CATSDPGTSGGTDTQYF
once	TRBJ2-7	TRBD2	TRBV14	TGTGCCAGCAGCTCGGCTAGCGGGGTGAGGTCCTACGAGCAGTACTTC	CASSSASGVRSYEQYF
-	TRBJ1-6	TRBD1	TRBV6-5	TGTGCCAGCAGCTGGACAGGGGGGAAATCACCCCTCCACTTT	CASSWTGGKSPLHF
-	TRBJ2-7	TRBD1	TRBV4-1	TGCGCCAGCAGCCAAGGGACAGGTTTCTCCTACGAGCAGTACTTC	CASSQGTGFSYEQYF
-	TRBJ1-1	-	TRBV6-1	TGTGCCAGCAGTGAAAAAGGGGCGCTCCCCCACACTGAAGCTTTCTTT	CASSEKGALPHTEAFF
few	TRBJ1-1	-	TRBV5-4	TGTGCCAGCAGCCCCGTTGAGGGTACTGAAGCTTTCTTT	CASSPVEGTEAFF
-	TRBJ1-5	-	TRBV7-4	TGTGCCAGCAGCTTACTCCCCCTCGGAGGTATAGTCCAGAGCAATCAGCCCCAGCATTTT	CASSLLPLGGIVQSNQPQHF
-	TRBJ2-1	TRBD2	TRBV12-3/TRBV12-4	TGTGCCAGCAGCCGGCGGGGGGGCAATGAGCAGTTCTTC	CASSRRGGNEQFF
-	TRBJ1-2	-	TRBV3-1/TRBV3-2	TGTGCCAGCAGCCAAGATCGTACCACCTATCCCCATGGCTACACCTTC	CASSQDRTTYPHGYTF
-	TRBJ2-7	-	TRBV6-2/TRBV6-3	TGTGCCAGCAGTTACAGCCTAGACTACCCTCCGGGGGAGCAGTACTTC	CASSYSLDYPPGEQYF
-	TRBJ2-7	TRBD1	TRBV5-4	TGTGCCAGCAGCTTCCGGGACAGCTACGAGCAGTACTTC	CASSFRDSYEQYF
-	TRBJ1-4	-	TRBV2	TGTGCCAGCAGTGATTGGGCCGTTAATGAAAAACTGTTTTTT	CASSDWAVNEKLFF
few	TRBJ1-5	TRBD1	TRBV15	TGTGCCACCAGCTCGCAGGGGGGACACCAAGAGCCCCAGCATTTT	CATSSQGGHQEPQHF
-	TRBJ2-7	-	TRBV21-1	TGTGCCAGCAGCCGAAACCGATGGCAGGACTACGAGCAGTACTTC	CASSRNRWQDYEQYF
-	TRBJ2-5	TRBD1	TRBV6-5	TGTGCCAGCAGTCTTACAGGGGGAAGAACAGAGACCCAGTACTTC	CASSLTGGRTETQYF
-	TRBJ1-2	-	TRBV21-1	TGTGCCAGCAGGGGCGCCTATGGCTACACCTTC	CASRGAYGYTF
once	TRBJ1-1	-	TRBV28	TGTGCCAGCTACCAGGGTTACACTGAAGCTTTCTTT	CASYQGYTEAFF
once	TRBJ2-7	TRBD1	TRBV12-3/TRBV12-4	TGTGCCACCGGGACAGGGGGCTACGAGCAGTACTTC	CATGTGGYEQYF
-	TRBJ1-1	-	TRBV11-1	TGTGCCAGCAGCTTAGCCGGGGGGAACACTGAAGCTTTCTTT	CASSLAGGNTEAFF
-	TRBJ2-3	TRBD2	TRBV6-5	TGTGCCAGCACTCGGCTAGCGGAAGGCACAGATACGCAGTATTTT	CASTRLAEGTDTQYF
-	TRBJ2-7	-	TRBV29-1	TGCAGCGTTGTTCTGCAGGGGCCCTACGAGCAGTACTTC	CSVVLQGPYEQYF
-	TRBJ1-1	TRBD1	TRBV28	TGTGCCAGCAGTTTAGGAGGGACAGGGGGGTTGACTTTCTTT	CASSLGGTGGLTFF
-	TRBJ1-1	-	TRBV5-1	TGCGCCAGCAGGGCTACAGGGTACGACACTGAAGCTTTCTTT	CASRATGYDTEAFF
-	TRBJ1-6	TRBD1	TRBV19	TGTGCCAGCCGGACAGGGGGCTATAATTCACCCCTCCACTTT	CASRTGGYNSPLHF
-	TRBJ2-3	-	TRBV18	TGTGCCAGCTCACCAAGAAGGGGTGATGGCACAGATACGCAGTATTTT	CASSPRRGDGTDTQYF
-	TRBJ1-3	TRBD1	TRBV4-1	TGCGCCAGCAGCCCGGACAGGGCCCCTGGAAACACCATATATTTT	CASSPDRAPGNTIYF
-	TRBJ1-4	-	TRBV15	TGTGCCACCAGCAACCCACAGGGATTTACTAATGAAAAACTGTTTTTT	CATSNPQGFTNEKLFF
-	TRBJ1-2	-	TRBV4-1	TGCGCCAGCAGCCAAGGTAGTGGCTACACCTTC	CASSQGSGYTF
-	TRBJ1-6	TRBD1	TRBV28	TGTGCCAGCAGTTACAGGGGAGGACGGTCACCCCTCCACTTT	CASSYRGGRSPLHF
-	TRBJ2-3	TRBD2	TRBV5-5	TGTGCCAGCAGCCTAGATTGGGGGGGATCTAGCACAGATACGCAGTATTTT	CASSLDWGGSSTDTQYF
-	TRBJ2-3	TRBD2	TRBV19	TGTGCCAGTAGGGAACTAGCGGGGCTCATGGATACGCAGTATTTT	CASRELAGLMDTQYF
-	TRBJ1-6	TRBD1	TRBV5-1	TGCGCCAGCAGCTTGGAACAGGGGAGGAATTCACCCCTCCACTTT	CASSLEQGRNSPLHF
few	TRBJ2-2	TRBD1	TRBV6-5	TGTGCCAGCAGTTTACCCGGGACAGGGGGCACCGGGGAGCTGTTTTTT	CASSLPGTGGTGELFF
-	TRBJ2-7	-	TRBV7-2	TGTGCCAGCAGCTTAGTCGGAGTCTACGAGCAGTACTTC	CASSLVGVYEQYF
-	TRBJ2-1	TRBD2	TRBV11-3	TGTGCCAGCAGCTTAAGACTAGCGGGGGGTAATGAGCAGTTCTTC	CASSLRLAGGNEQFF
-	TRBJ2-7	TRBD2	TRBV7-9	TGTGCCAGCAGCTTAGTTGGGACTAGACAGTACGAGCAGTACTTC	CASSLVGTRQYEQYF
-	TRBJ2-7	TRBD2	TRBV2	TGTGCCAGCAGGAAGCGGGGGGGCGACTACGAGCAGTACTTC	CASRKRGGDYEQYF
-	TRBJ2-7	TRBD2	TRBV4-1	TGCGCCAGCAGCCAAGTTACTAGCGGGGCCTACGAGCAGTACTTC	CASSQVTSGAYEQYF
-	TRBJ1-1	-	TRBV29-1	TGCAGCGTTGAACTAACTACTGAAGCTTTCTTT	CSVELTTEAFF
few	TRBJ2-5	TRBD2	TRBV9	TGTGCCAGCAGCGGGGGTAGCGGGGGCCCAGAGACCCAGTACTTC	CASSGGSGGPETQYF
few	TRBJ1-1	-	TRBV5-1	TGCGCCAGCACGCGGGAGGCGAACACTGAAGCTTTCTTT	CASTREANTEAFF
-	TRBJ2-3	-	TRBV11-3	TGTGCCAGCAGCTTAGGGCAGGGAATTACCGCAGATACGCAGTATTTT	CASSLGQGITADTQYF
-	TRBJ2-2	-	TRBV6-4	TGTGCCAGCAGCCTGAGCAGGGACACCGGGGAGCTGTTTTTT	CASSLSRDTGELFF
-	TRBJ1-1	-	TRBV5-1	TGCGCCAGCAGCTTGGAAGTTGTGTTCGGTGAAGCTTTCTTT	CASSLEVVFGEAFF
-	TRBJ2-1	-	TRBV6-5	TGTGCCAGCAGCGACATATCCACGGCGCAGTTCTTC	CASSDISTAQFF
-	TRBJ1-3	-	TRBV5-4	TGTGCCAGCAGCTCCATACAGGGAACTGGAAACACCATATATTTT	CASSSIQGTGNTIYF
few	TRBJ2-3	-	TRBV21-1	TGTGCCAGCAGCCCCCGGGACTGGAACACAGATACGCAGTATTTT	CASSPRDWNTDTQYF
-	TRBJ1-4	-	TRBV15	TGTGCCACCAGTCCTGAACCAGGGGTAGTCGAAAAACTGTTTTTT	CATSPEPGVVEKLFF
once	TRBJ1-2	-	TRBV7-9	TGTGCCAGCAGCCTAAACAGGGATACTGGCTACACCTTC	CASSLNRDTGYTF
few	TRBJ2-1	-	TRBV5-6	TGTGCCAGCAGCTTGGGGCCGAATGAGCAGTTCTTC	CASSLGPNEQFF
-	TRBJ1-2	TRBD1	TRBV10-2	TGCGCCAGCACCTTCTCACAACAGGGGAACTATGGCTACACCTTC	CASTFSQQGNYGYTF
-	TRBJ2-5	-	TRBV3-1/TRBV3-2	TGTGCCAGCAGCCCTACTCCTGGGACACGAAAAGGGGAGACCCAGTACTTC	CASSPTPGTRKGETQYF
once	TRBJ2-7	-	TRBV6-2/TRBV6-3	TGTGCCAGCAGTTTTGCCGGGGGGCCTCCACCCTACGAGCAGTACTTC	CASSFAGGPPPYEQYF